This T cell receptor beta chain was found in a study of sequential checkpoint blockade in melanoma. In the study overall: First-line arms were nivolumab then ipilimumab, or the reverse, randomized 1:1. Study-wide findings and caveats: Pretreatment TIL clonality tracked with response in the nivolumab-first arm.

Treatment indicated: randomized to nivolumab then ipilimumab (arm A) or the reverse (arm B). This clone showed up just a few times. Antigen unknown. Produced via immunoSEQ multiplex PCR; TCRdb's table is partial and in-frame only. This sample has roughly 9,000 clones, with roughly 28% found just once. CDR1 and CDR2 (germline): MDHEN, SYDVKM. This CDR3 is built from 12 residues. Trimming shortened V by 5 bases and J by 8 bases, and 7 bases separated the two germline ends. The sample consisted of tumor tissue (inferred from file names), taken from a patient given nivolumab and ipilimumab in sequence. The receptor was isolated from a human donor with melanoma. This chain joins TRBV28 and TRBJ1-6; a possible D gene is TRBD1 (6 bases). CDR3 bases: TGTGCCAGCAGTGCAGGGGATTCACCCCTCCACTTT. It specifies CASSAGDSPLHF.